The TCR beta chain under discussion was sequenced for a study of blood T cell repertoires in COVID-19 (dated by TCRdb to 2020 to 2021). With respect to the entire study: The collaborator samples originated in the United States, Italy and Spain and spanned the acute and convalescent phases of COVID-19. The dataset comprised deeply sampled blood TCRbeta repertoires from subjects exposed to, actively infected with, or recovered from COVID-19. The repertoires were made available in a free public database intended to serve as a resource for research on the immune response to SARS-CoV-2. Samples came from the ongoing ImmuneRACE study (first 160 participants) plus 1,254 subjects from 6 global collaborators. A de-identified subject ID, COVID-19 status, age in years and sex were almost always included in the sample metadata. The prospective study material was composed of cDNA or gDNA derived from T cells, B-cell-depleted T cells, or PBMCs. Where available, HLA class I and class II types were obtained from metadata supplied by the sample provider rather than from assay-based typing. Study-wide conclusions, independent of this receptor: The amount of clinical and demographic metadata varied by source and participant and was provided uncurated.

For this clone: Its cognate antigen has yet to be identified. No base quality values were provided; no much bigger clone lies one nucleotide off.

TCRbeta CDR3 regions were amplified from genomic DNA by means of the immunoSEQ Assay, a bias-controlled multiplex PCR. Turning to the authors' computational methods: Nucleated cell counts per sample were estimated from amplification of reference gene primers within the assay. To quantify the absolute abundance of each unique TCRbeta CDR3 rearrangement, sequence reads were collapsed and filtered. For each sample, productive Simpson clonality was calculated as the square root of Simpson's diversity index across productive rearrangements. Drawn from immuneACCESS, this table holds only the in-frame rearrangements with V and J called that TCRdb kept. Clones are partly lost; checked studies trace under half to an unresolved V gene and leave the rest unexplained. That table gives V, J and clone size, and the DNA gave D and trimming. For this sample the table gives a few hundred thousand clones, of which 85% were detected only once. The ten most abundant clones make up approximately 7.6% of the sample.

Each collaborating institution followed its own protocols to collect whole blood in K2EDTA tubes. For TCRbeta analysis, collaborators shipped samples in one of three forms: frozen whole blood, isolated PBMCs, or DNA extracted from either of those sample types. Sequencing was done on a sample of peripheral blood. The sequence was obtained from a human donor in a cohort sampled during active COVID-19.

CDR3 loop: CATSDDRGGADTQYF. The nucleotides are TGTGCCACCAGTGATGACAGGGGGGGCGCAGATACGCAGTATTTT. The receptor chain draws on TRBV24-1 and TRBJ2-3; 9 middle bases align to TRBD1. Measured from the cysteine to the phenylalanine, the CDR3 is 15 residues long. The kept DNA is CDR3 alone, 45 bases in frame from the first base. Trimming removed 3 bases from V and 4 bases from J; the gene matches leave 4 bases unexplained. Sequences KGHDR (CDR1) and SFDVKD (CDR2) are obtained from the germline V gene.